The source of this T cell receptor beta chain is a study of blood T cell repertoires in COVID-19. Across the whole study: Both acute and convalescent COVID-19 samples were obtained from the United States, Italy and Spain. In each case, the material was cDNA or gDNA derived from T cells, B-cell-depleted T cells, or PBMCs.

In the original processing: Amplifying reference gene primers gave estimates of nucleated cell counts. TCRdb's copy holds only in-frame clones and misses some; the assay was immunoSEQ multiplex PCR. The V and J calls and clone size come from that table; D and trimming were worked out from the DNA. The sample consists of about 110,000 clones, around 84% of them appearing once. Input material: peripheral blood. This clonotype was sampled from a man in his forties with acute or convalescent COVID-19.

The CDR3 DNA reads TGTGCCAGCAGCTCGACCCGCGACAGGGGCAATGAGCAGTTCTTC. Residues: CASSSTRDRGNEQFF. V and J are TRBV11-2 and TRBJ2-1, with 8 bases lining up with TRBD1. The germline V gene encodes CDR1 SGHAT and CDR2 FQNNGV. This CDR3 spans 15 amino acids. V was clipped by 4 bases and J by 6 bases; unmatched bases: 8.